These T cell receptor beta chains were read from a single sample in a study of blood T cells in healthy people across ages. TCRdb re-called the 5' RACE reads with MiXCR, one entry per CDR3 protein. Altogether around 1,500,000 distinct CDR3 sequences are present, roughly 28% being singletons, with the ten largest covering more than 6%. The source material was blood. These receptor sequences come from a woman aged 25 to 39 in good health. The CDR3 runs from the conserved cysteine through the conserved F or W. A D gene is named only where the DNA matches it firmly. Clone size is stated in some rows and not others, as once, few, many or a class when expanded.

D	V	J	size	CDR3	DNA
NA	TRBV24-1	TRBJ2-3	few	CATSSGLITDTQYF	TGTGCCACCAGTAGCGGGCTGATCACAGATACGCAGTATTTT
NA	TRBV5-1	TRBJ2-3	few	CASSDTSTDTQYF	TGCGCCAGCAGCGATACTAGCACAGATACGCAGTATTTT
TRBD2	TRBV18	TRBJ2-3	few	CASSPSGTSGRSRRTDTQYF	TGTGCCAGCTCACCATCGGGGACTAGCGGGAGGAGTCGGCGGACAGATACGCAGTATTTT
NA	TRBV12-3/TRBV12-4	TRBJ1-2	NA	CASSLLMGSGYTF	TGTGCCAGCAGTTTACTTATGGGTAGTGGCTACACCTTC
NA	TRBV20-1	TRBJ1-2	few	CSASQGDNGYTF	TGCAGTGCTTCCCAGGGTGACAATGGCTACACCTTC
TRBD2	TRBV6-5	TRBJ2-1	few	CASHSWREYNEQFF	TGTGCCAGCCACTCGTGGCGGGAGTACAATGAGCAGTTCTTC
NA	TRBV5-1	TRBJ1-2	NA	CASSNGGPTYGYTF	TGCGCCAGCAGCAATGGTGGGCCCACATATGGCTACACCTTC
NA	TRBV5-1	TRBJ2-5	few	CASSAGTATQETQYF	TGCGCCAGCAGCGCGGGGACAGCAACTCAAGAGACCCAGTACTTC
NA	TRBV5-6	TRBJ1-2	NA	CASSLGPPSRYGYTF	TGTGCCAGCAGCCTCGGACCTCCCAGTCGCTATGGCTACACCTTC
TRBD1	TRBV6-2/TRBV6-3	TRBJ1-2	few	CAIYGTVYGYTF	TGTGCCATCTACGGGACAGTGTATGGCTACACCTTC
NA	TRBV2	TRBJ2-1	NA	CASSVQRNEQFF	TGTGCCAGCAGTGTACAGCGGAATGAGCAGTTCTTC
NA	TRBV20-1	TRBJ2-2	NA	CSARAALASTGELFF	TGCAGTGCTAGAGCGGCCCTAGCTTCCACCGGGGAGCTGTTTTTT
TRBD1	TRBV6-2/TRBV6-3	TRBJ2-1	few	CASSYRRTGGNEQFF	TGTGCCAGCAGTTACCGACGGACAGGGGGGAATGAGCAGTTCTTC
NA	TRBV5-6	TRBJ1-5	few	CASSFSGDPNQPQHF	TGTGCCAGCAGCTTCTCGGGGGACCCGAATCAGCCCCAGCATTTT
NA	TRBV28	TRBJ1-1	NA	CASSSDGRVNTEAFF	TGTGCCAGCAGCAGCGACGGGAGAGTTAACACTGAAGCTTTCTTT
TRBD2	TRBV5-4	TRBJ2-5	many	CASSLGSPGLQETQYF	TGTGCCAGCAGCTTGGGCTCTCCGGGACTACAAGAGACCCAGTACTTC